Listed here are 15 T cell receptor beta chains from one sample, sequenced in a study of blood T cell repertoires in COVID-19 (dated by TCRdb to 2019 to 2021). The method behind the library was the immunoSEQ multiplex PCR assay. What TCRdb holds here is the immuneACCESS table cut down to in-frame rearrangements. Part of the clones is not present; checked against another copy, under half of the missing clones reflect an unresolved V gene, and the others are unexplained. Here the sample has under 350,000 clones; just over 85% occur a single time. Approximately 4% of the sample belongs to the ten largest clones. The specimen sequenced was PBMCs or T cells enriched from blood (not recorded which). The receptors stem from a woman between 40 and 50 years old with acute COVID-19.

There are a few counts of this clone. V gene TRBV27 combines with J gene TRBJ1-5; no firm D call. The CDR3 loop spans 14 amino acids. Germline lookup yields CDR1 MNHEY and CDR2 SMNVEV (reference sequence). V was shortened by 5 bases and J by 4 bases, with 12 bases between the two germline ends. CDR3 coding DNA: TGTGCCAGCAGTCCTCGACACTTGAATCAGCCCCAGCATTTT. This codes for CASSPRHLNQPQHF.

J is TRBJ1-1 and V is TRBV2, with 7 bases identical to TRBD1. The CDR3 has 14 residues. Germline V CDR1 and CDR2: SNHLY, FYNNEI. V gave up 3 bases and J gave up 3 bases; unmatched junction bases: 4. In nucleotides, the CDR3 is TGTGCCAGCAGTGATGACAGGGCCGACACTGAAGCTTTCTTT. The encoded protein is CASSDDRADTEAFF.

V and J are TRBV1 and TRBJ2-2; the listed D gene, TRBD2, was not tested against the DNA. TRBV1 is marked as a pseudogene. The CDR3 has 19 residues. CDR3 DNA: TGCACCAGCAGCCAAGAAGGGGGCCGCGCGGGAGGAGGGACCGGGGAGCTGTTTTTT. The encoded protein is CTSSQEGGRAGGGTGELFF.

This chain uses TRBV12-5 with TRBJ1-1; 7 positions match TRBD1. Germline V gene data show CDR1 as LGHNT and CDR2 as FRNRAP. V dropped 3 bases and J dropped 1; count of bases not matched to a gene: 5. The CDR3 runs to 15 residues. The CDR3 protein is CASGLNPGGNTEAFF. In DNA form, the CDR3 reads TGTGCTAGTGGTTTAAACCCAGGGGGGAACACTGAAGCTTTCTTT. The variable domain in full, with the rest retrieved from reference TRBV12-5 and TRBJ1-1, is DARVTQTPRHKVTEMGQEVTMRCQPILGHNTVFWYRQTMMQGLELLAYFRNRAPLDDSGMPKDRFSAEMPDATLATLKIQPSEPRDSAVYFCASGLNPGGNTEAFFGQGTRLTVV.

The rearrangement links TRBV28 to TRBJ2-7; 7 bases map to TRBD2. V was pared by 6 bases and J by 0 bases, with 5 bases of the junction left unmatched. This CDR3 is built from 14 residues. Germline assignment: CDR1 MDHEN and CDR2 SYDVKM. CDR3 protein: CASRVAGPSYEQYF. CDR3 DNA sequence: TGTGCCAGCAGGGTAGCGGGCCCCTCCTACGAGCAGTACTTC.

The genes are TRBV7-9 and TRBJ2-7; possible D gene TRBD1, 5 bases. V lost 5 bases, J lost 3 bases, and 8 bases lay in between. Germline V gene data show CDR1 as SEHNR and CDR2 as FQNEAQ (reference sequence). The CDR3 runs to 12 residues. This CDR3 reads CASSGQLYEQYF. CDR3 nucleotide sequence: TGTGCCAGCAGCGGACAACTCTACGAGCAGTACTTC.

The rearrangement joins TRBV4-3 to TRBJ2-1, with a tentative D call TRBD2 (6 bases). There are 16 residues in the CDR3. Germline V gene sequence: CDR1 LGHNA, CDR2 YSLEER. Trimming left V 0 bases short and J 0 bases short, with 9 bases between. CDR3 coding DNA: TGCGCCAGCAGCCAAGATCAACTAGCCTCCTACAATGAGCAGTTCTTC. Its translation: CASSQDQLASYNEQFF.

J is TRBJ2-3 and V is TRBV21-1; the DNA was not used to check the table's D call, TRBD2. TRBV21-1 is shown as a pseudogene. This CDR3 is built from 17 residues. CDR3 coding DNA: TGTGCCAGCAGCACACTAGGACTAGCGGGACTCCCAGATACGCAGTATTTT. It is translated as CASSTLGLAGLPDTQYF.

The V call is TRBV7-9, the J call TRBJ1-2; no clear D gene. V gave up 3 bases and J gave up 4 bases, with 9 bases separating them. The CDR3 has 13 residues. Germline V gene data show CDR1 as SEHNR and CDR2 as FQNEAQ (reference sequence). In nucleotides, the CDR3 is TGTGCCAGCAGCTTTGGGGAGGGCTATGGCTACACCTTC. It encodes CASSFGEGYGYTF.

The rearrangement links TRBV9 to TRBJ2-1, with 8 nucleotides matching TRBD2. The germline CDR1 and CDR2 sequences are SGDLS and YYNGEE. The CDR3 has 16 amino acids. The V gene end was trimmed by 0 bases and the J gene end by 4 bases; junction bases not matched to a gene: 6. The CDR3 region has the DNA TGTGCCAGCAGCGTAGCCCCAGCGGGAGCTTACAATGAGCAGTTCTTC. Translation gives CASSVAPAGAYNEQFF.

This chain uses TRBV24-1 with TRBJ2-2, with D maybe TRBD2 (5 bases). Germline V gene sequence: CDR1 KGHDR, CDR2 SFDVKD. V dropped 4 bases and J dropped 5 bases, with 19 bases sitting between them. The CDR3 length is 17 residues. As DNA, the CDR3 is TGTGCCACCAGTGACTCGTGGACTCCCCGACGAACCGGGGAGCTGTTTTTT. Translated, it gives CATSDSWTPRRTGELFF.

The V and J genes are TRBV28 and TRBJ2-5, with D hard to call. Germline V gene sequence: CDR1 MDHEN, CDR2 SYDVKM. V shed 4 bases and J shed 7 bases, with 16 bases lying between them. The CDR3 has 14 residues. Here the CDR3 reads CASSSPVLSWTQYF. As DNA, the CDR3 is TGTGCCAGCAGTTCTCCGGTCCTTTCGTGGACCCAGTACTTC.

The chain has TRBV3-1 (or the pseudogene TRBV3-2) and TRBJ2-1; no firm D call. Trimming removed 0 bases at V and 2 bases at J, with 8 bases between. Germline-derived CDR1 and CDR2 are LGHDT and YNNKEL (reference sequence). This CDR3 has 15 amino acids. The DNA for the CDR3 is TGTGCCAGCAGCCAAGATAGTGCGGCCTACAATGAGCAGTTCTTC. Translation gives CASSQDSAAYNEQFF.

The gene calls are TRBV2 and TRBJ1-5, with D maybe TRBD1 (5 bases). Germline assignment: CDR1 SNHLY and CDR2 FYNNEI. Trimming shortened V by 0 bases and J by 6 bases, and 9 bases separated the two germline ends. The CDR3 extends over 14 amino acids. In DNA form, the CDR3 reads TGTGCCAGCAGTGAAGCGCTGACAGTTCAGCCCCAGCATTTT. Translating it yields CASSEALTVQPQHF.

The chain couples TRBV4-2 to TRBJ1-2, with TRBD1 matching over 7 bases. Per the germline V gene, CDR1 is LGHNA and CDR2 is YNFKEQ. This CDR3 contains 14 residues. V was pared by 5 bases and J by 4 bases, with 7 bases of the junction left unmatched. The CDR3 DNA is TGTGCCAGCAGCGGTGACAGGGACGTCTATGGCTACACCTTC. It translates to CASSGDRDVYGYTF.